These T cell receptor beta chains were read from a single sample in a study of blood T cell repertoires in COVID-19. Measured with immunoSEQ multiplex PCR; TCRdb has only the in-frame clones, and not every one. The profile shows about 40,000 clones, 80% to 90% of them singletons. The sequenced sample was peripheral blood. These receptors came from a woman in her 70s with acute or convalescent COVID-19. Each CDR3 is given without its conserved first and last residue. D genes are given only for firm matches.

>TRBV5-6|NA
ASSPEQGLYGYT
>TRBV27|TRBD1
ASSPWDRLDTIY
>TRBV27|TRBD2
ASSSQRTRRFLF
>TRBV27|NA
ASSYGQKNTEAF
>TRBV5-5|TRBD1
ASSTGQGVMNTEAF
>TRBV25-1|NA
ASSETAKNIQY
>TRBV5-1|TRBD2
ASSLAGGVADTQY
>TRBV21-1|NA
ASSKSPGVSHNEQF
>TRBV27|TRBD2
ASSSRRLAGDTDTQY
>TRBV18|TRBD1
ASSPSTGDSGANVLT
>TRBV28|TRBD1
ASSLGTGGQPQH
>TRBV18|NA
ASSFRLEEDYGYT
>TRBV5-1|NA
ASSVSGNSYNEQF
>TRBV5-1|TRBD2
ASRPAIMSGRAGELF
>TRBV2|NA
ASSSDTRPYGYT
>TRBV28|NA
ASRKPPGTEAF
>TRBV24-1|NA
ATSVDSSYNEQF
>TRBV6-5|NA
ASSRTPAGQPQH
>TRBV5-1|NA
ASSTTGIVNSPLH
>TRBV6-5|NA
ASRDRDKRVETQY
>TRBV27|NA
ASSFNFRGKNSPLH
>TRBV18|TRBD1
ASLPGQGSIGETQY
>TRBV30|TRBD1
AWSVQGAYGYT
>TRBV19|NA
ASSRAADYNEKLF
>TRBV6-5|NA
ASSYRGAGSTDTQY
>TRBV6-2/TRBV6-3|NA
ASSYGGSVIPRAKETQY
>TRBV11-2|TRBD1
ASSLGRGPSTDTQY
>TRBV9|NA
ASSQSTDTQY
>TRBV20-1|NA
SASYEGQYTGELF
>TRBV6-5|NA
ASSHSGTKTQY
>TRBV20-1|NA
SASPREQYSNQPQH
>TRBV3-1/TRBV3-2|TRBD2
ASSQERRGAGDTQY
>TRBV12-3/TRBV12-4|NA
ASSLGEYNEQF
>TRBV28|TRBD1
ASSLDASGTGGFNYGYT
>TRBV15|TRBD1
ATRAGQGRGGYT
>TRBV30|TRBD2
AWSGGLAGITDTQY
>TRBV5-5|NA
ASSLDGNGEQF
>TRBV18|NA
ASSLDRVQGNTEAF
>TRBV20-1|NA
SASLVTDTQY
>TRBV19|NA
ASSILVAAGELF
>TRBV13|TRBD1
ASSSRTGGAFNYGYT
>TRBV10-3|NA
AIRQWSPGELF
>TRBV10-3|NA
AISQDTPTNEKLF
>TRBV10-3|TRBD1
AISTGVTGELF
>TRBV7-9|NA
ASSGGTNYGYT